These T cell receptor beta chains were read from a single sample in a study of cytomegalovirus exposure and HLA in healthy donors. Only in-frame clones appear in the TCRdb table, and some are missing; sequencing was by immunoSEQ multiplex PCR. Of under 200,000 clones in the sample, roughly 77% were seen once. The sample taken for sequencing was PBMCs. All receptors come from a woman between 18 and 29 years old in good health and CMV-seronegative. CDR3s include the opening cysteine and the closing phenylalanine or tryptophan. A D gene is named only where the DNA matches it firmly. Clone sizes are given selectively: once, few, many, or a class where the clone is expanded.

j_call v_call clone_size d_call cdr3_aa cdr3_nt
TRBJ2-1 TRBV5-6 . TRBD2 CASSLVVRGGNNEQFF TGTGCCAGCAGCTTGGTGGTTCGCGGGGGGAACAATGAGCAGTTCTTC
TRBJ1-5 TRBV4-1 . . CASSLHAGDEGKQPQHF TGCGCCAGCAGTCTACACGCAGGGGATGAGGGGAAACAGCCCCAGCATTTT
TRBJ2-3 TRBV7-7 . TRBD1 CASSLQGASTDTQYF TGTGCCAGCAGCCTACAGGGGGCCAGCACAGATACGCAGTATTTT
TRBJ2-7 TRBV5-1 . TRBD2 CASSLAGGDFYEQYF TGCGCCAGCAGCTTGGCCGGGGGGGATTTCTACGAGCAGTACTTC
TRBJ2-2 TRBV28 . . CASSFPLVDAGELFF TGTGCCAGCAGTTTCCCCCTAGTAGACGCCGGGGAGCTGTTTTTT
TRBJ2-1 TRBV27 . . CASSRISSSYNEQFF TGTGCCAGCAGCCGAATTTCGAGCTCCTACAATGAGCAGTTCTTC
TRBJ1-1 TRBV27 once . CASSFGGGNTEAFF TGTGCCAGCAGTTTCGGAGGCGGGAACACTGAAGCTTTCTTT
TRBJ1-5 TRBV15 . . CATSRGQENQPQHF TGTGCCACCAGCAGAGGACAGGAGAATCAGCCCCAGCATTTT
TRBJ2-7 TRBV28 . TRBD2 CASGEGSTYEQYF TGTGCCAGCGGGGAGGGGTCAACCTACGAGCAGTACTTC
TRBJ2-7 TRBV28 . . CASSLSREQYF TGTGCCAGCAGTCTCTCGCGCGAGCAGTACTTC
TRBJ2-3 TRBV10-3 . TRBD2 CAISEWPSGGALDTQYF TGTGCCATCAGTGAGTGGCCTAGCGGGGGGGCCCTAGATACGCAGTATTTT
TRBJ1-5 TRBV4-1 . . CASSQVRAQPQHF TGCGCCAGCAGCCAAGTTCGCGCTCAGCCCCAGCATTTT
TRBJ1-2 TRBV14 . TRBD1 CASSQDLGQGPYGYTF TGTGCCAGCAGCCAAGACTTGGGACAGGGGCCGTATGGCTACACCTTC
TRBJ1-2 TRBV28 once . CASYRQANYGYTF TGTGCCAGCTACCGACAGGCGAACTATGGCTACACCTTC
TRBJ2-1 TRBV7-2 . TRBD2 CASSGGVGYNEQFF TGTGCCAGCAGTGGGGGGGTGGGGTACAATGAGCAGTTCTTC
TRBJ1-6 TRBV27 few . CAITFAPQNTWGDNSPLHF TGTGCCATCACCTTCGCCCCACAAAATACGTGGGGAGATAATTCACCCCTCCACTTT